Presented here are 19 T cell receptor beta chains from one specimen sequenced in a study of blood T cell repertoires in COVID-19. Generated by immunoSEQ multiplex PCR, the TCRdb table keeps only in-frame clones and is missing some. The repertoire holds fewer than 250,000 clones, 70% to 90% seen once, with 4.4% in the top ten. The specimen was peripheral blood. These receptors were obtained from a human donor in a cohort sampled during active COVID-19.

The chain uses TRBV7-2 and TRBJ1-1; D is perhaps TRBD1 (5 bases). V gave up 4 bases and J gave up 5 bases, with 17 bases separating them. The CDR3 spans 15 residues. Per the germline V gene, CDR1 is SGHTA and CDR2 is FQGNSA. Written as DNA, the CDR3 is TGTGCCAGCAGCTCCCGATGGGGGGGGAGGACTGAAGCTTTCTTT. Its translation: CASSSRWGGRTEAFF.

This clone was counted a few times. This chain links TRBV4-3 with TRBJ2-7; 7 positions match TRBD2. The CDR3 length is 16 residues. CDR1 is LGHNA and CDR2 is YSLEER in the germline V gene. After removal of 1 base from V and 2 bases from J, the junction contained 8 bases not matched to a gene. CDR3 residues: CASSQGGGLMTYEQYF. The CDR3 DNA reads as TGCGCCAGCAGCCAAGGCGGGGGATTAATGACCTACGAGCAGTACTTC.

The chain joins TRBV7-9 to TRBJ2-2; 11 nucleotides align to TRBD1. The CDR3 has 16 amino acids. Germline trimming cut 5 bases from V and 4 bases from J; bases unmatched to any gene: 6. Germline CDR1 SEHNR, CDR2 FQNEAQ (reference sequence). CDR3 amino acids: CASSPRTGGITGELFF. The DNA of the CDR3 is TGTGCCAGCAGCCCGAGGACAGGGGGCATCACCGGGGAGCTGTTTTTT.

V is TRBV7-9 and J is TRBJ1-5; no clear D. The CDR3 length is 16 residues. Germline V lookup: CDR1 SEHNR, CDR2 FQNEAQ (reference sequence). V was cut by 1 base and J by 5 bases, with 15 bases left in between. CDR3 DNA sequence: TGTGCCAGCAGCTTAGAGCCCCGAGCAGGATATCAGCCCCAGCATTTT. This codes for CASSLEPRAGYQPQHF.

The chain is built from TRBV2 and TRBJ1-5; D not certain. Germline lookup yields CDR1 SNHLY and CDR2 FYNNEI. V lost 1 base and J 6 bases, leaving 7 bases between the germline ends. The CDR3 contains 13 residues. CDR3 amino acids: CASSEGRGQPQHF. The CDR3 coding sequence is TGTGCCAGCAGTGAAGGTCGGGGTCAGCCCCAGCATTTT.

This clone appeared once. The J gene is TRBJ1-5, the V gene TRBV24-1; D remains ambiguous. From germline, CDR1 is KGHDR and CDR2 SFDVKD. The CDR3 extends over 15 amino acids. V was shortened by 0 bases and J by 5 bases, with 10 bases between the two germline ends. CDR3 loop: CATSDLRLGYQPQHF. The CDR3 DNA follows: TGTGCCACCAGTGATTTGCGCCTCGGGTATCAGCCCCAGCATTTT.

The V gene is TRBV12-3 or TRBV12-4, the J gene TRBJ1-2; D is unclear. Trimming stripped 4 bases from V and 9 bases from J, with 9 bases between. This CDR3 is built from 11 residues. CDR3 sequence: CASSSGVSYTF. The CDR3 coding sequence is TGTGCCAGCAGTTCGGGAGTTAGCTACACCTTC.

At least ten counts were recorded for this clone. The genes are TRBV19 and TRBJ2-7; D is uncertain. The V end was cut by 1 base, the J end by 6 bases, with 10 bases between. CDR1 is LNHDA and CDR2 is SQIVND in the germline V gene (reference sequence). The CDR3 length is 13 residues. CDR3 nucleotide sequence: TGTGCCAGTAGTATAGGCGGCATTGGCGAGCAGTACTTC. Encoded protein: CASSIGGIGEQYF.

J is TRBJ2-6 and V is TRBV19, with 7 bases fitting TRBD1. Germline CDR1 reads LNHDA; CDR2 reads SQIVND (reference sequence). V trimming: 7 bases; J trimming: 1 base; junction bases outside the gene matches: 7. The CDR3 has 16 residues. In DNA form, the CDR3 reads TGTGCCAGTAATACAGGGGTCCTTTCTGGGGCCAACGTCCTGACTTTC. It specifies CASNTGVLSGANVLTF.

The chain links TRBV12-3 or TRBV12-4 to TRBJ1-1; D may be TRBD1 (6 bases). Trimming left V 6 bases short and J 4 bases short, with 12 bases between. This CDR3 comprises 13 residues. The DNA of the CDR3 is TGTGCCAGCAGGGACGGCAGGGGCACTGAAGCTTTCTTT. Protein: CASRDGRGTEAFF.

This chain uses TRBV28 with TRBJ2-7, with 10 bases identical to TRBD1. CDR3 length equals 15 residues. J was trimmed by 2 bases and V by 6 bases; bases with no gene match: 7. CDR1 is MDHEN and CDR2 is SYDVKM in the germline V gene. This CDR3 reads CASRPAGQGPYEQYF. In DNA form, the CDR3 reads TGTGCCAGCAGACCTGCGGGACAGGGGCCCTACGAGCAGTACTTC.

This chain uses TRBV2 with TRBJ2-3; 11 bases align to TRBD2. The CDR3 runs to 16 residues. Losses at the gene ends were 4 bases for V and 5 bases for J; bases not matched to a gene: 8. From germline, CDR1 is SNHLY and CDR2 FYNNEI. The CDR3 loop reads CASSADSGRAGDTQYF. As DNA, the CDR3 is TGTGCCAGCAGTGCTGATAGCGGGAGGGCGGGAGATACGCAGTATTTT. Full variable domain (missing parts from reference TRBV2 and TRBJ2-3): EPEVTQTPSHQVTQMGQEVILRCVPISNHLYFYWYRQILGQKVEFLVSFYNNEISEKSEIFDDQFSVERPDGSNFTLKIRSTKLEDSAMYFCASSADSGRAGDTQYFGPGTRLTVL.

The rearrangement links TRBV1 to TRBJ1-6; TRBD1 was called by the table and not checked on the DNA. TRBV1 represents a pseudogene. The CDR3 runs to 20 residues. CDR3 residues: CTSTNPHRVRGALYNSPLHF. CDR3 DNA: TGCACCAGCACCAATCCGCACAGGGTACGGGGAGCGCTCTATAATTCACCCCTCCACTTT.

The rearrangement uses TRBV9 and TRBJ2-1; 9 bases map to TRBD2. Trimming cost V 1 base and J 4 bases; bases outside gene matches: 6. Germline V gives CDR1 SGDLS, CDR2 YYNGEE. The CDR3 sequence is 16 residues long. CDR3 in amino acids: CASSVSSGNPYNEQFF. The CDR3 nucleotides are TGTGCCAGCAGCGTATCTAGCGGGAACCCTTACAATGAGCAGTTCTTC.

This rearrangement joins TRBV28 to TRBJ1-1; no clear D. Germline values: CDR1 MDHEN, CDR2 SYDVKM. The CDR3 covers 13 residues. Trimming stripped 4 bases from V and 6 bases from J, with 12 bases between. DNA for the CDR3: TGTGCCAGCAGTTCCTACCGTTTGTCTGAAGCTTTCTTT. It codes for CASSSYRLSEAFF.

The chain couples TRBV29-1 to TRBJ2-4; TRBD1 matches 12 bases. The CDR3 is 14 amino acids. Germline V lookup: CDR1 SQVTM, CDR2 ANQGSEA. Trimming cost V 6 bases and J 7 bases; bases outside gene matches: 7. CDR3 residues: CSVSWGQGANIQYF. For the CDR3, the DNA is TGCAGCGTGTCGTGGGGACAGGGGGCCAACATTCAGTACTTC. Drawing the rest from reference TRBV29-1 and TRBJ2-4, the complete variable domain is SAVISQKPSRDICQRGTSLTIQCQVDSQVTMMFWYRQQPGQSLTLIATANQGSEATYESGFVIDKFPISRPNLTFSTLTVSNMSPEDSSIYLCSVSWGQGANIQYFGAGTRLSVL.

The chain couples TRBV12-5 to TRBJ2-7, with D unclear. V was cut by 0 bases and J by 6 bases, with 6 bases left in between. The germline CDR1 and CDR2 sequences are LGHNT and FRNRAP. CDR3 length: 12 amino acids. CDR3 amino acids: CASGLVRSEQYF. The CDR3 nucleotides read TGTGCTAGTGGTTTGGTACGTAGCGAGCAGTACTTC.

CDR3 residues: CARSLLKRNGYTF. The CDR3 nucleotides are TGTGCCAGAAGCTTGCTTAAGAGGAATGGCTACACCTTC. The V call is TRBV5-3, the J call TRBJ1-2; the D is unclear. TRBV5-3 has ORF status, its function being uncertain. Trimming removed 1 base from V and 6 bases from J, with 10 bases in between. The CDR3 is 13 residues long.

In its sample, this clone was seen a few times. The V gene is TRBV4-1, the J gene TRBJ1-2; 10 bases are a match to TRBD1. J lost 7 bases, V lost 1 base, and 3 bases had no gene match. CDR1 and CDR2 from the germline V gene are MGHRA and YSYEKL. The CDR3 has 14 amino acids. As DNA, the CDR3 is TGCGCCAGCAGCCAAGGGGACAGGGGCGGTGGCTACACCTTC. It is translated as CASSQGDRGGGYTF.